These T cell receptor beta chains were read from a single sample in a study of blood T cell repertoires in COVID-19. Assay: immunoSEQ multiplex PCR; the TCRdb copy retains only in-frame clones and omits some. This sample yields 270,000 or so clones, of which about 89% are seen a single time; about 0.94% belongs to the top ten. Sequencing input: peripheral blood. The receptors stem from a woman in her forties who had recovered from COVID-19. Each CDR3 is given with its conserved first and last residue. Fields, in order: V gene, D gene, J gene, clone size, CDR3 length, CDR3 protein, CDR3 DNA. D genes are given only for firm matches. Expanded clones get a size class; other rows say once, few or many, or leave the size out.

v_gene: TRBV19
d_gene: TRBD2
j_gene: TRBJ2-1
abundance: .
len: 12
CDR3aa: CASSASGGEQFF
CDR3nt: TGTGCCAGTAGTGCTAGCGGGGGTGAGCAGTTCTTC

v_gene: TRBV2
d_gene: .
j_gene: TRBJ2-5
abundance: .
len: 13
CDR3aa: CASKTVREETQYF
CDR3nt: TGTGCCAGCAAGACCGTGCGGGAAGAGACCCAGTACTTC

v_gene: TRBV5-1
d_gene: TRBD2
j_gene: TRBJ2-7
abundance: once
len: 16
CDR3aa: CASSPLLAGGPGEQYF
CDR3nt: TGCGCCAGCAGCCCCCTTCTAGCGGGAGGGCCAGGCGAGCAGTACTTC

v_gene: TRBV10-3
d_gene: .
j_gene: TRBJ1-4
abundance: .
len: 16
CDR3aa: CAISEIRQGSNEKLFF
CDR3nt: TGTGCCATCAGTGAAATCCGCCAGGGTTCTAATGAAAAACTGTTTTTT

v_gene: TRBV5-3
d_gene: .
j_gene: TRBJ2-5
abundance: .
len: 16
CDR3aa: CARSPICAKEEETQYF
CDR3nt: TGTGCCAGAAGCCCGATCTGTGCCAAGGAGGAAGAGACCCAGTACTTC

v_gene: TRBV5-1
d_gene: .
j_gene: TRBJ2-6
abundance: .
len: 15
CDR3aa: CASSLASSGANVLTF
CDR3nt: TGCGCCAGCAGCTTGGCCAGCTCTGGGGCCAACGTCCTGACTTTC

v_gene: TRBV3-1/TRBV3-2
d_gene: .
j_gene: TRBJ2-1
abundance: .
len: 15
CDR3aa: CASSRGGDAYNEQFF
CDR3nt: TGTGCCAGCAGCCGAGGGGGGGACGCCTACAATGAGCAGTTCTTC

v_gene: TRBV7-6
d_gene: TRBD1
j_gene: TRBJ2-1
abundance: .
len: 15
CDR3aa: CASSKPGQGHNEQFF
CDR3nt: TGTGCCAGCAGCAAACCGGGACAGGGCCACAATGAGCAGTTCTTC

v_gene: TRBV2
d_gene: TRBD2
j_gene: TRBJ2-7
abundance: .
len: 12
CDR3aa: CASRREYAEQYF
CDR3nt: TGTGCCAGCCGGCGGGAGTATGCCGAGCAGTACTTC

v_gene: TRBV3-1/TRBV3-2
d_gene: .
j_gene: TRBJ2-3
abundance: once
len: 15
CDR3aa: CASSQDSSLTDTQYF
CDR3nt: TGTGCCAGCAGCCAAGATTCTAGCCTCACAGATACGCAGTATTTT

v_gene: TRBV7-2
d_gene: .
j_gene: TRBJ2-7
abundance: .
len: 15
CDR3aa: CASSLTSINPVEQYF
CDR3nt: TGTGCCAGCAGCCTCACTAGCATCAACCCGGTCGAGCAGTACTTC

v_gene: TRBV2
d_gene: .
j_gene: TRBJ1-5
abundance: .
len: 13
CDR3aa: CASNSGSWQPQHF
CDR3nt: TGTGCCAGCAACTCAGGGTCTTGGCAGCCCCAGCATTTT

v_gene: TRBV7-6
d_gene: .
j_gene: TRBJ2-5
abundance: .
len: 14
CDR3aa: CASSISAAAETQYF
CDR3nt: TGTGCCAGCAGCATATCAGCGGCCGCGGAGACCCAGTACTTC